Listed here is a single T cell receptor (beta chain). Its target is unknown. This sample stems from a study of immune cell composition in non-small cell lung cancer. Study-wide background: Most cases were lung adenocarcinoma or squamous cell carcinoma.

Findings of the study overall: Squamous carcinomas (approximately 75%) more often had tumour-associated clones >0.5% than adenocarcinomas (33%). Lung squamous cell carcinoma tumours had significantly higher top 10 clone scores and productive clonality than lung adenocarcinoma.

There are 15 residues in the CDR3. Germline loops: CDR1 SGHTA, CDR2 FQGNSA. Trimming stripped 5 bases from V and 8 bases from J, with 21 bases between. Sequenced by immunoSEQ multiplex PCR; TCRdb stores in-frame clones only, minus some. The sample yields about 1,300 clones, roughly 90% seen once. The sequenced sample was lung tumor tissue. The gene calls are TRBV7-2 and TRBJ1-1; maybe TRBD1 (5 bases). The clonotype was recovered from a human donor with non-small cell lung cancer. The CDR3 DNA sequence: TGTGCCAGCAGCGTGCAGAGGGGACCTAGCGAGGAAGCTTTCTTT. It specifies CASSVQRGPSEEAFF.